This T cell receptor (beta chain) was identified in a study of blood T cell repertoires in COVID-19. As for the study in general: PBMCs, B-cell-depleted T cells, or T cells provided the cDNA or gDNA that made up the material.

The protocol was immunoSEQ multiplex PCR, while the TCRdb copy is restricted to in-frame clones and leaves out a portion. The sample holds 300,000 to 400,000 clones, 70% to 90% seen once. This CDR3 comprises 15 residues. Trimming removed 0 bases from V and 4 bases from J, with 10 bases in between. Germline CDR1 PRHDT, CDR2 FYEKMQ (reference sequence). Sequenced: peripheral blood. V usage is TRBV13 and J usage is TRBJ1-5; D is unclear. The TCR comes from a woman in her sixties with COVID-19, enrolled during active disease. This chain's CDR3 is CASSLGRAANQPQHF. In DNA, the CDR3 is TGTGCCAGCAGCTTAGGGCGGGCAGCAAATCAGCCCCAGCATTTT.